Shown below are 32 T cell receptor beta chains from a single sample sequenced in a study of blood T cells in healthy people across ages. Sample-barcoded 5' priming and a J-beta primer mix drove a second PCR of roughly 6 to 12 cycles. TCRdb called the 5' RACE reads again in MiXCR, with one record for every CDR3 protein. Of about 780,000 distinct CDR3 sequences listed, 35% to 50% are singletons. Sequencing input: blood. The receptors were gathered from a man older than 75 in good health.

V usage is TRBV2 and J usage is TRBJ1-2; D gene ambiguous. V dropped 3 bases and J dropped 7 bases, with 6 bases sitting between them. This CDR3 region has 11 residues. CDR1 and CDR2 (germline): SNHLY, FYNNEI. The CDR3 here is CASSDWGGYTF. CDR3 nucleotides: TGTGCCAGCAGTGATTGGGGTGGCTACACCTTC.

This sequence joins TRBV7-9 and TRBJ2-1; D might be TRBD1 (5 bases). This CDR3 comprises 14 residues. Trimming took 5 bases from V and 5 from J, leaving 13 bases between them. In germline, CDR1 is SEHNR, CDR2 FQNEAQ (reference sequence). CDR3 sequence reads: CASSIVQGDNEQFF. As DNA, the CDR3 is TGTGCCAGCAGCATAGTTCAAGGGGACAATGAGCAGTTCTTC.

CDR3 loop: CAINSGTANTGELFF. CDR3 nucleotide sequence: TGTGCCATCAATTCCGGGACAGCGAACACCGGGGAGCTGTTTTTT. The chain carries TRBV10-3 and TRBJ2-2; 7 positions agree with TRBD1. The V gene's germline CDR1 is ENHRY and CDR2 SYGVKD. The V gene end was trimmed by 7 bases and the J gene end by 0 bases; junction bases not matched to a gene: 5. There are 15 residues in the CDR3.

The CDR3 here is CASSYEGRGINNEQFF. CDR3 DNA sequence: TGTGCCAGCAGTTACGAGGGCCGGGGGATCAACAATGAGCAGTTCTTC. This rearrangement joins TRBV6-2 or TRBV6-3 to TRBJ2-1; tentatively, D is TRBD2 (6 bases). V lost 2 bases to trimming and J lost 5 bases, with 16 bases between them. This CDR3 is built from 16 residues. The germline V gene encodes CDR1 MNHEY and CDR2 SVGEGT.

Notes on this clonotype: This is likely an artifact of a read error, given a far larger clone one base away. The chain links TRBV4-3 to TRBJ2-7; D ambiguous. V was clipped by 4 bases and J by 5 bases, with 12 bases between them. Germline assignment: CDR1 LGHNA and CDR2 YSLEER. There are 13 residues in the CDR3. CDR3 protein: CASSRDLRDEQYF. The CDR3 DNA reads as TGCGCCAGCAGCCGAGATCTTCGAGACGAGCAGTACTTC.

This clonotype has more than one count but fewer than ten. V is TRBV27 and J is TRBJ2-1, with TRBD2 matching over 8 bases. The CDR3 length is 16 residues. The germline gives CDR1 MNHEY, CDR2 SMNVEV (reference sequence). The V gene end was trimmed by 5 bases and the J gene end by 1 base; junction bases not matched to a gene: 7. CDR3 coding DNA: TGTGCCAGCAGTCCATCGGGGGGGATGTCCTACAATGAGCAGTTCTTC. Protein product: CASSPSGGMSYNEQFF.

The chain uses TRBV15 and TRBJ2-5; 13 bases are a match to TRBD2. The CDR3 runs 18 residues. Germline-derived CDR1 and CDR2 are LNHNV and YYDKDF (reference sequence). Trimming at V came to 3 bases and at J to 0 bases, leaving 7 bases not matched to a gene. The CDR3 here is CATSRGLAGIQYQETQYF. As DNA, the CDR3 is TGTGCCACCAGCAGGGGACTAGCGGGGATCCAATACCAAGAGACCCAGTACTTC.

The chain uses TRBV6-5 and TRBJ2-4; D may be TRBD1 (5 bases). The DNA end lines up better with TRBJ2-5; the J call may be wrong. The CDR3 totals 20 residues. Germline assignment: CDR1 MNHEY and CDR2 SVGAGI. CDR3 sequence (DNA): TGTGCCAGCAGTTACTCGGGGCAGGGTGGATTTGGGTTTGGCCAAGAGACCCAGTACTTC. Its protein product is CASSYSGQGGFGFGQETQYF.

CDR3 residues: CASSPIQEYEQYF. DNA of the CDR3: TGTGCCAGCAGCCCGATACAAGAGTACGAGCAGTACTTC. The chain links TRBV27 to TRBJ2-7, with D unclear. The CDR3 totals 13 residues. CDR1 is MNHEY and CDR2 is SMNVEV in the germline V gene (reference sequence). V was shortened by 6 bases and J by 4 bases, with 13 bases between the two germline ends.

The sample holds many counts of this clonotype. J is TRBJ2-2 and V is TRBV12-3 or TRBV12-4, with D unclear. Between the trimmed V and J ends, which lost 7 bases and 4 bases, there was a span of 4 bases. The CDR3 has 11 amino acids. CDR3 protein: CASTSTGELFF. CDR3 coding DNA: TGTGCCAGCACGAGCACCGGGGAGCTGTTTTTT.

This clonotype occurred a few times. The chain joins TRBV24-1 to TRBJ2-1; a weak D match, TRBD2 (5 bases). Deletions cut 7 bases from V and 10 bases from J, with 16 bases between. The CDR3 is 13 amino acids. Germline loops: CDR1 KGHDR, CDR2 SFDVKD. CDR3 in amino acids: CATSGLAFPEQFF. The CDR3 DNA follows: TGTGCCACCAGCGGGCTAGCTTTCCCCGAGCAGTTCTTC.

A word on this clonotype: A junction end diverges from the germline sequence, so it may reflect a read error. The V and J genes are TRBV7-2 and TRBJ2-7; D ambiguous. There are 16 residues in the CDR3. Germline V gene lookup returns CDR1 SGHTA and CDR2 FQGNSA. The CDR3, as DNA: TGTGCCAGTAGCTTCGGACCGGATATAAGCTCCTACGAGCAGTACTTC. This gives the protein CASSFGPDISSYEQYF. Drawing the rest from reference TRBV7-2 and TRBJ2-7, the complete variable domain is GAGVSQSPSNKVTEKGKDVELRCDPISGHTALYWYRQSLGQGLEFLIYFQGNSAPDKSGLPSDRFSAERTGGSVSTLTIQRTQQEDSAVYLCASSFGPDISSYEQYFGPGTRLTVT.

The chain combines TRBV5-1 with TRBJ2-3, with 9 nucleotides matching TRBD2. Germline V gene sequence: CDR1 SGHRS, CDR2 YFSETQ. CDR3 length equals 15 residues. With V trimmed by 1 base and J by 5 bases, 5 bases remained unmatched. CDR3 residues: CASSLKREVGDTQYF. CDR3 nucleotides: TGCGCCAGCAGCTTGAAGCGGGAGGTAGGAGATACGCAGTATTTT.

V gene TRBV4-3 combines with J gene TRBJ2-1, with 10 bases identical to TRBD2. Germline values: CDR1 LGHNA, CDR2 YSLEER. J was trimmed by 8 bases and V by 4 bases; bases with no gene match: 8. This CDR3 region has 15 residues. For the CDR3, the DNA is TGCGCCAGCAGCCCAGCAGCTAGCGGGAGTTATGAGCAGTTCTTC. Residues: CASSPAASGSYEQFF.

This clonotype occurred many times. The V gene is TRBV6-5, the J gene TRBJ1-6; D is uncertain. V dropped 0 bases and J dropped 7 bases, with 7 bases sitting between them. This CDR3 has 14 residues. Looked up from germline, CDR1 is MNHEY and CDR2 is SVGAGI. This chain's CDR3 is CASSYSWRNSPLHF. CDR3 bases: TGTGCCAGCAGTTACTCATGGCGAAATTCACCCCTCCACTTT.

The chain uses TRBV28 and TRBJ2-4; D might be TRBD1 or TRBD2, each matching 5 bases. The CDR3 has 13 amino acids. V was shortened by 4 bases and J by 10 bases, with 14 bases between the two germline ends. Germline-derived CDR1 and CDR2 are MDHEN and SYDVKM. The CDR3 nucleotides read TGTGCCAGCAGTTGGTCCGGGACGGCGATTCAGTACTTC. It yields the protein CASSWSGTAIQYF.

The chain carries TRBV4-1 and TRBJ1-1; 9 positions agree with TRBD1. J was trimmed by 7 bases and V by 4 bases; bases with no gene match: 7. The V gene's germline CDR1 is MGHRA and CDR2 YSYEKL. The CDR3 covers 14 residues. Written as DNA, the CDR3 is TGCGCCAGCAGCCGCTGGGACAGGGAGAATGAAGCTTTCTTT. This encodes CASSRWDRENEAFF.

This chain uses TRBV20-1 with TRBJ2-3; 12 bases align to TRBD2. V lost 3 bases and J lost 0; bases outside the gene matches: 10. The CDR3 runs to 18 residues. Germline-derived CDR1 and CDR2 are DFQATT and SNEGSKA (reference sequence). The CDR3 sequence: CSARGQGTSGPSTDTQYF. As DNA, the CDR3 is TGCAGTGCTAGGGGTCAAGGGACTAGCGGGCCTAGCACAGATACGCAGTATTTT.

DNA of the CDR3: TGCGCCAGCAGCCAAGATCGGGGGACACTGGAGACCGGCGAGCAGTACTTC. This translates into CASSQDRGTLETGEQYF. The V call is TRBV4-3, the J call TRBJ2-7; perhaps D is TRBD1 or TRBD2 (6 bases each). V was trimmed by 0 bases and J by 6 bases, leaving 21 bases between them. Germline CDR1 and CDR2: LGHNA and YSLEER. The CDR3 covers 17 residues.

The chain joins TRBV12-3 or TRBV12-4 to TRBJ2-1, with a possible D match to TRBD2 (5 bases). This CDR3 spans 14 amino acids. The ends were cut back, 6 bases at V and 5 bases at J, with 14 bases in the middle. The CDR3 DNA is TGTGCCAGCAGCCCCGAGGGCCTCGACAATGAGCAGTTCTTC. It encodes CASSPEGLDNEQFF.

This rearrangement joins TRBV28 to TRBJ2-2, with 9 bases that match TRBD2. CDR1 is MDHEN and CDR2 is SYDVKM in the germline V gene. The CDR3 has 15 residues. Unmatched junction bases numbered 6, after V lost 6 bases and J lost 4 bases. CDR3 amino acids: CASRSGGQGTGELFF. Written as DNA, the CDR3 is TGTGCCAGCAGGAGCGGGGGGCAGGGCACCGGGGAGCTGTTTTTT.

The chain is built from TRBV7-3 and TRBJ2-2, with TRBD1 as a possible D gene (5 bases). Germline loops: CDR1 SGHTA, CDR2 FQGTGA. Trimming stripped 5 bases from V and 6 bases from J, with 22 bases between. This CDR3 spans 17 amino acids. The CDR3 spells CASSPNSGQFVAGELFF. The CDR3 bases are TGTGCCAGCAGCCCCAACTCTGGACAATTCGTAGCCGGGGAGCTGTTTTTT. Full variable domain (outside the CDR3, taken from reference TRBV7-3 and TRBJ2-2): GAGVSQTPSNKVTEKGKYVELRCDPISGHTALYWYRQSLGQGPEFLIYFQGTGAADDSGLPNDRFFAVRPEGSVSTLKIQRTERGDSAVYLCASSPNSGQFVAGELFFGEGSRLTVL.

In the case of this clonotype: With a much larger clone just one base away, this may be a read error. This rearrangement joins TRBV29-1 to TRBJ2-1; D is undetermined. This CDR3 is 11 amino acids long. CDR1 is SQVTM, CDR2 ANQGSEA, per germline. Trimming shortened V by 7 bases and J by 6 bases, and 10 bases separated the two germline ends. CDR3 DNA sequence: TGCAGCGAGGTAAGGACCAATGAGCAGTTCTTC. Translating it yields CSEVRTNEQFF.

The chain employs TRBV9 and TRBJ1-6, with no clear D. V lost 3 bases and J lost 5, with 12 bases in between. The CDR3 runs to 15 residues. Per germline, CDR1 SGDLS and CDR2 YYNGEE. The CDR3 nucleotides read TGTGCCAGCAGCGCCCAGGTGATGGATAATTCACCCCTCCACTTT. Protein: CASSAQVMDNSPLHF.

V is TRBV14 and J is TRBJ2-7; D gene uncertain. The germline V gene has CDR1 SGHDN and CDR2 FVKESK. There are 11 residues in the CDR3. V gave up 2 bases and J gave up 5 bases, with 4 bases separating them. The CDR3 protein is CASSQIHEQYF. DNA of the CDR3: TGTGCCAGCAGCCAAATCCACGAGCAGTACTTC.

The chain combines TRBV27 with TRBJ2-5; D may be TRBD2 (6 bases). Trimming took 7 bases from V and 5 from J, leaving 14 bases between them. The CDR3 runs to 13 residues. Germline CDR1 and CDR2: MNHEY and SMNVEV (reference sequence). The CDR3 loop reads CASIQGSGETQYF. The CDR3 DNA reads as TGTGCCAGCATTCAGGGCAGCGGGGAGACCCAGTACTTC.

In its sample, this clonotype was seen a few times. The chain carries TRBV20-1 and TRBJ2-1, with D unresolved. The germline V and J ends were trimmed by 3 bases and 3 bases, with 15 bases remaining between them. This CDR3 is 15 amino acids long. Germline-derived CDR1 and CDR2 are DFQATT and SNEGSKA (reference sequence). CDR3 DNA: TGCAGTGCTAGGTCCGAGACGGCTTTCTACAATGAGCAGTTCTTC. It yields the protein CSARSETAFYNEQFF.

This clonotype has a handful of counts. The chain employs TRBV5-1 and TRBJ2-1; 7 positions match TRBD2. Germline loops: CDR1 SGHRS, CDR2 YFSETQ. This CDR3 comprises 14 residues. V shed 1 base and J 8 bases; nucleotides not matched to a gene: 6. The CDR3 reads CASSLSRGEDEQFF. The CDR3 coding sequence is TGCGCCAGCAGCTTGAGTCGGGGGGAGGATGAGCAGTTCTTC.

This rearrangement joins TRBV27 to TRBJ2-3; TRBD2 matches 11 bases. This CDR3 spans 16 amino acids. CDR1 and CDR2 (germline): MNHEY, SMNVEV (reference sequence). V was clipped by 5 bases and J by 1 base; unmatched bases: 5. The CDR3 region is CASSPTSGSRTDTQYF. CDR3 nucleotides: TGTGCCAGCAGTCCAACTAGCGGGAGCCGCACAGATACGCAGTATTTT.

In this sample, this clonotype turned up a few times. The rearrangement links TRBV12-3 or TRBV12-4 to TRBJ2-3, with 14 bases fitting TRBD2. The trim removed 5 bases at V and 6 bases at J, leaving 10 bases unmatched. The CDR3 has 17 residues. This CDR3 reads CASSPQLGLAGDDTQYF. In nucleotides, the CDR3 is TGTGCCAGCAGTCCACAATTGGGACTAGCGGGGGATGATACGCAGTATTTT.

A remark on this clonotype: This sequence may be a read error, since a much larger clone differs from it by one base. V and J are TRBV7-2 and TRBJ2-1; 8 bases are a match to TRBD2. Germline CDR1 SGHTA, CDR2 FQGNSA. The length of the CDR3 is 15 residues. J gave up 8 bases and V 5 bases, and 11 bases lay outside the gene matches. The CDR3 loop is CASSGSGVGHDEQFF. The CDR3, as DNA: TGTGCCAGCAGCGGTAGCGGGGTGGGGCACGATGAGCAGTTCTTC. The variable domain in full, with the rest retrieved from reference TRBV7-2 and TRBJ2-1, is GAGVSQSPSNKVTEKGKDVELRCDPISGHTALYWYRQSLGQGLEFLIYFQGNSAPDKSGLPSDRFSAERTGGSVSTLTIQRTQQEDSAVYLCASSGSGVGHDEQFFGPGTRLTVL.

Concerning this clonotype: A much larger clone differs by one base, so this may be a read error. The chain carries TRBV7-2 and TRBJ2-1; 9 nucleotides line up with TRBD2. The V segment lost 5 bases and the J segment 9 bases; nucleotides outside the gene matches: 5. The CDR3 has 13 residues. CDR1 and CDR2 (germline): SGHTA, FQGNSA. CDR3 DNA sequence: TGTGCCAGCAGCGTTAGCGGGAGTAGTGAGCAGTTCTTC. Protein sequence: CASSVSGSSEQFF.